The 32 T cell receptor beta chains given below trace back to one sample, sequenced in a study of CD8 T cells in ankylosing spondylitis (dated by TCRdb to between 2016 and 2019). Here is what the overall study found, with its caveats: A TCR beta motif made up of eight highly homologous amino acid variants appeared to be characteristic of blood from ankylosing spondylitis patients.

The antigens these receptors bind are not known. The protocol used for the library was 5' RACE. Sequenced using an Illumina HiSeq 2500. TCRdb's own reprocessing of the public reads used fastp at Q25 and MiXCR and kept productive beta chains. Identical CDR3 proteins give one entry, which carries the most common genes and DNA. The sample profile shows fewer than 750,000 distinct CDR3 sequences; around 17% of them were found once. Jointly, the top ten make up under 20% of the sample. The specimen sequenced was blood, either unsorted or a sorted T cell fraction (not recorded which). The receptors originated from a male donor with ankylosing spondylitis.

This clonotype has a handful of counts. CDR3: CASSYALNYNEQFF. The CDR3 DNA reads as TGTGCCAGCAGTTACGCTTTGAATTACAATGAGCAGTTCTTC. The chain couples TRBV6-2 or TRBV6-3 to TRBJ2-1; the D is unclear. CDR1 and CDR2 (germline): MNHEY, SVGEGT. Trimming left V 2 bases short and J 4 bases short, with 9 bases between. CDR3 length: 14 amino acids.

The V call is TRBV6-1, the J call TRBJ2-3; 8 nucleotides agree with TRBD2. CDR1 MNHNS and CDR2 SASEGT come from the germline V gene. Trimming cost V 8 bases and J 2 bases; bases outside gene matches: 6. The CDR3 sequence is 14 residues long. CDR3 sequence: CASGKAGDTDTQYF. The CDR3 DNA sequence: TGTGCCAGCGGAAAAGCGGGAGACACAGATACGCAGTATTTT.

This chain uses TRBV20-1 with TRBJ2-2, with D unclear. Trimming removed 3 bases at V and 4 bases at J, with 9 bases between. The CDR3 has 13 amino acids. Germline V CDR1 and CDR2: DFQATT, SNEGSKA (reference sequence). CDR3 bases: TGCAGTGCTAGGTCTTTACCCACCGGGGAGCTGTTTTTT. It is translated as CSARSLPTGELFF.

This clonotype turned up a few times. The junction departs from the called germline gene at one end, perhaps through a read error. The CDR3 nucleotides are TGTGCCAGCAGGGAAGGGACTAGCGGGAGGAATGAGCAGTTCTTC. This codes for CASREGTSGRNEQFF. V and J are TRBV2 and TRBJ2-1; the match to TRBD2 covers 15 bases. This CDR3 is built from 15 residues. Germline CDR1 is SNHLY and CDR2 is FYNNEI.

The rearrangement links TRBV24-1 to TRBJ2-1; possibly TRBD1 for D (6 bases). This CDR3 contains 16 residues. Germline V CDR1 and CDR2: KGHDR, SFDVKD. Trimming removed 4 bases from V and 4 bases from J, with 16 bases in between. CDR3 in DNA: TGTGCCACCAGTGACCGCGCGCTACAGGGTTACAATGAGCAGTTCTTC. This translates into CATSDRALQGYNEQFF.

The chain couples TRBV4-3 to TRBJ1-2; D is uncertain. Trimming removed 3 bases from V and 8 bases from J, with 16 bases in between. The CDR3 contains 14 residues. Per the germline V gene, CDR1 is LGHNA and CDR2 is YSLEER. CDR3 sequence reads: CASSQTGPQEGYTF. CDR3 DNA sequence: TGCGCCAGCAGCCAGACCGGTCCTCAAGAGGGCTACACCTTC.

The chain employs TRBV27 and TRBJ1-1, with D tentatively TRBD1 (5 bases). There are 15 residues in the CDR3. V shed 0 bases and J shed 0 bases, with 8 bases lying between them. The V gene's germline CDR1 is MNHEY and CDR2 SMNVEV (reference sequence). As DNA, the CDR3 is TGTGCCAGCAGTTTATCGGGGGGGGTGAACACTGAAGCTTTCTTT. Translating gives CASSLSGGVNTEAFF.

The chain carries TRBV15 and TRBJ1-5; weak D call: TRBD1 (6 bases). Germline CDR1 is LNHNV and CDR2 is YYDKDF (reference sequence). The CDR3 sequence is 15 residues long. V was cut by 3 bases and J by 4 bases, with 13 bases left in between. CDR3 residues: CATSSGGTGNQPQHF. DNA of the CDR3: TGTGCCACCAGCAGTGGGGGAACAGGGAATCAGCCCCAGCATTTT. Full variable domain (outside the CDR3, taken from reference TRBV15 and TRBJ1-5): DAMVIQNPRYQVTQFGKPVTLSCSQTLNHNVMYWYQQKSSQAPKLLFHYYDKDFNNEADTPDNFQSRRPNTSFCFLDIRSPGLGDTAMYLCATSSGGTGNQPQHFGDGTRLSIL.

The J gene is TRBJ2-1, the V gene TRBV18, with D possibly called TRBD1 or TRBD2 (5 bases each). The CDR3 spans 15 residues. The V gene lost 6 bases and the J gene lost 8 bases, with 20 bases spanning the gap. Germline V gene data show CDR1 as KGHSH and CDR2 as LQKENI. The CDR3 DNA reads TGTGCCAGCTCGCTCGGGGCAGGGAATGTGGATGAGCAGTTCTTC. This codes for CASSLGAGNVDEQFF.

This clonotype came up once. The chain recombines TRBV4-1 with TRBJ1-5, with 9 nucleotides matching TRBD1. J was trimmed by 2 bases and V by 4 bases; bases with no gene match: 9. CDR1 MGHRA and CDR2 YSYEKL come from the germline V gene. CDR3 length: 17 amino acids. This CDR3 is CASSPGTGIIGNQPQHF. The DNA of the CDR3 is TGCGCCAGCAGCCCTGGGACAGGGATCATAGGCAATCAGCCCCAGCATTTT.

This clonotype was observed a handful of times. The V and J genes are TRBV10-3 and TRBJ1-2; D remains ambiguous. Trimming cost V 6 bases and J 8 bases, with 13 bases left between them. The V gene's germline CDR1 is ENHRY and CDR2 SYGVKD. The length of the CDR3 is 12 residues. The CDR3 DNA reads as TGTGCCATCAGCTCGGACGTCAGCGGCTACACCTTC. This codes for CAISSDVSGYTF.

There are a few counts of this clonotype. DNA for the CDR3: TGCAGTGCTCATAGGGGAGGCCAGCCCCAGCATTTT. Translated, it gives CSAHRGGQPQHF. The chain is built from TRBV20-1 and TRBJ1-5; D might be TRBD1 (5 bases). Germline CDR1 DFQATT, CDR2 SNEGSKA (reference sequence). The CDR3 runs 12 residues. The V and J ends lost 5 bases and 7 bases respectively, with 12 bases between them.

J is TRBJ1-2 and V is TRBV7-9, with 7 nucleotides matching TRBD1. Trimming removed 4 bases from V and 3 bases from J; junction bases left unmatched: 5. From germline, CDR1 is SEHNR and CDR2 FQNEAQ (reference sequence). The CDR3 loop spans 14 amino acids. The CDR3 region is CASSSGTAYYGYTF. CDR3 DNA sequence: TGTGCCAGCAGCTCCGGGACAGCATACTATGGCTACACCTTC.

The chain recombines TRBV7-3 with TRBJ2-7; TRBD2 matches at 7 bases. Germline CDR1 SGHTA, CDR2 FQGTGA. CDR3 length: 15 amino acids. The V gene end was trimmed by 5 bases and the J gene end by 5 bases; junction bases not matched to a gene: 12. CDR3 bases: TGTGCCAGCAGCCCCGCGGGGGTAGGGTTAGACGAGCAGTACTTC. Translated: CASSPAGVGLDEQYF.

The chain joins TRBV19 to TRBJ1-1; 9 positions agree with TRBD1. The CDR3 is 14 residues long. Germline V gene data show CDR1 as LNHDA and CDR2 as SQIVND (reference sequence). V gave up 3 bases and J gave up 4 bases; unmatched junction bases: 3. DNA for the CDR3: TGTGCCAGTAGTATTGCGACAGGGGGCACTGAAGCTTTCTTT. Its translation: CASSIATGGTEAFF.

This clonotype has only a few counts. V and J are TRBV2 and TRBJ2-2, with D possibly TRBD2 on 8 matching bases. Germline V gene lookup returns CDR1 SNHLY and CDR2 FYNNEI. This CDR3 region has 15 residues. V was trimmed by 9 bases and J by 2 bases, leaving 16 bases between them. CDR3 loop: CARQGREDNTGELFF. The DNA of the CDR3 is TGTGCCAGACAGGGGCGGGAGGACAACACCGGGGAGCTGTTTTTT.

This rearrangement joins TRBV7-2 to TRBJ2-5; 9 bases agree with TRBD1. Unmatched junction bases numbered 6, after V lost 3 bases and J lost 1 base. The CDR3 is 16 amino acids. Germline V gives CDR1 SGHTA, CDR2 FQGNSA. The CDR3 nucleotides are TGTGCCAGCAGCTTGTCCGCGGGACAGGGCCAAGAGACCCAGTACTTC. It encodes CASSLSAGQGQETQYF.

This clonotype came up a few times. The CDR3 region is CSARGGELAKNIQYF. CDR3 bases: TGCAGTGCTAGAGGGGGGGAGTTGGCCAAAAACATTCAGTACTTC. The chain joins TRBV20-1 to TRBJ2-4; weak D call: TRBD2 (6 bases). Trimming removed 1 base at V and 1 base at J, with 11 bases between. The CDR3 covers 15 residues. Looked up from germline, CDR1 is DFQATT and CDR2 is SNEGSKA (reference sequence).

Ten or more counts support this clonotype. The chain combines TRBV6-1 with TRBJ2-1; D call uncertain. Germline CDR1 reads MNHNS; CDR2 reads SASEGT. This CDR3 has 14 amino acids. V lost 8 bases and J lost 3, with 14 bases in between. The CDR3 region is CASGRVNRYNEQFF. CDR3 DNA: TGTGCCAGCGGGCGAGTTAATCGCTACAATGAGCAGTTCTTC.

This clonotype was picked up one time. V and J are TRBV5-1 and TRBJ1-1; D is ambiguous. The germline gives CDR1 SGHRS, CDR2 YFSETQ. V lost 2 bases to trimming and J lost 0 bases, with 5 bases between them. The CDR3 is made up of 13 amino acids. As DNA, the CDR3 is TGCGCCAGCAGCTTCCAGGTGAACACTGAAGCTTTCTTT. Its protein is CASSFQVNTEAFF. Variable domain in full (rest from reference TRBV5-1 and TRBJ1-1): KAGVTQTPRYLIKTRGQQVTLSCSPISGHRSVSWYQQTPGQGLQFLFEYFSETQRNKGNFPGRFSGRQFSNSRSEMNVSTLELGDSALYLCASSFQVNTEAFFGQGTRLTVV.

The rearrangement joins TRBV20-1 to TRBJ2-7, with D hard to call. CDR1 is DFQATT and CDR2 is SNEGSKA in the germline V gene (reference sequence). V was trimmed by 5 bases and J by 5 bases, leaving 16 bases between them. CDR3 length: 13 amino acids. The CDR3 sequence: CSAHPYGLDEQYF. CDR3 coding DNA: TGCAGTGCTCATCCCTACGGTTTGGACGAGCAGTACTTC.

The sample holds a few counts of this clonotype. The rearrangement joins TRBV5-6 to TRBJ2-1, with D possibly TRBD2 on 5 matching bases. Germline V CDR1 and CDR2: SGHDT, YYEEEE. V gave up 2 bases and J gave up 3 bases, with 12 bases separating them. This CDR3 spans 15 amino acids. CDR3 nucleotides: TGTGCCAGCAGCTTAACGGGAAAAAGCTACAATGAGCAGTTCTTC. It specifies CASSLTGKSYNEQFF.

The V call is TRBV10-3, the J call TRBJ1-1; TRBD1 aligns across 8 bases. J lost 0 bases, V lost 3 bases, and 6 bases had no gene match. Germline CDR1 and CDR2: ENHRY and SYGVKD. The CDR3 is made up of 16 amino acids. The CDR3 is CAISDPDRGLNTEAFF. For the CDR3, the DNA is TGTGCCATCAGTGACCCCGACAGGGGACTGAACACTGAAGCTTTCTTT.

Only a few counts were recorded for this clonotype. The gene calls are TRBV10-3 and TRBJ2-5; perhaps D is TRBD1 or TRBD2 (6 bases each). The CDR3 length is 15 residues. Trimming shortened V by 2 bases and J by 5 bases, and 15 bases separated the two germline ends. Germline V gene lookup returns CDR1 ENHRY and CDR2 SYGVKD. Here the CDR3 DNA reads TGTGCCATCAGTGAGGGCACAGGGAGCGGGGAGACCCAGTACTTC. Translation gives CAISEGTGSGETQYF.

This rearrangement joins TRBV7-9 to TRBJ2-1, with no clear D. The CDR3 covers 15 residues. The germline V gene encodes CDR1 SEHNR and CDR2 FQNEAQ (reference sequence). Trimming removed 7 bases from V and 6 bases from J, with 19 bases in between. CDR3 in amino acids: CASNSRLVPLNEQFF. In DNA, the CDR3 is TGTGCCAGCAACTCCCGTTTAGTACCCCTCAATGAGCAGTTCTTC.

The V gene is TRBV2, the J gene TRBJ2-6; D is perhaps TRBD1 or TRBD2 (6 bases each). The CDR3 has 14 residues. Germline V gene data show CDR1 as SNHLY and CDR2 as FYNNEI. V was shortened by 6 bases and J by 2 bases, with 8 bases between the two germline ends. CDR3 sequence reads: CASRGGAGANVLTF. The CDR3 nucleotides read TGTGCCAGCAGGGGGGGCGCTGGGGCCAACGTCCTGACTTTC.

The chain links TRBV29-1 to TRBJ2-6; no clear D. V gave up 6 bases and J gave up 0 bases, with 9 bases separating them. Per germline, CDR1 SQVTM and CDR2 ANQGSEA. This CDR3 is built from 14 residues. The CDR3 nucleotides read TGCAGCGTAGTGTCGACCTCTGGGGCCAACGTCCTGACTTTC. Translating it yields CSVVSTSGANVLTF.

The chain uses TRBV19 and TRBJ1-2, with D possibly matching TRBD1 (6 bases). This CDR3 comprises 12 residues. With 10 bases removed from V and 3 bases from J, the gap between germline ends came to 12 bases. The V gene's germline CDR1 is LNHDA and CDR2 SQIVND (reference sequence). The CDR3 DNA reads TGTGCCACCTGGGGGCCCTACTATGGCTACACCTTC. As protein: CATWGPYYGYTF.

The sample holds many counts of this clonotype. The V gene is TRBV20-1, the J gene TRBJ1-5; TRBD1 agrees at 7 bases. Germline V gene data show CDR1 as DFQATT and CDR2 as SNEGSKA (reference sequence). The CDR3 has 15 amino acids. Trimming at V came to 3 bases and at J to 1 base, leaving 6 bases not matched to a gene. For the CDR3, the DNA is TGCAGTGCTAGGGGTCCGGACAGGAGCAATCAGCCCCAGCATTTT. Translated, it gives CSARGPDRSNQPQHF.

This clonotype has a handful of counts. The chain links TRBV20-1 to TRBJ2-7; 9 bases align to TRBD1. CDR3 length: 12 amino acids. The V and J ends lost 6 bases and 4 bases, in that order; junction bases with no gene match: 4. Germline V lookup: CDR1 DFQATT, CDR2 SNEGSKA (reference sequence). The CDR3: CSADGQGYEQYF. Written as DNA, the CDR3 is TGCAGTGCAGATGGACAGGGGTACGAGCAGTACTTC.

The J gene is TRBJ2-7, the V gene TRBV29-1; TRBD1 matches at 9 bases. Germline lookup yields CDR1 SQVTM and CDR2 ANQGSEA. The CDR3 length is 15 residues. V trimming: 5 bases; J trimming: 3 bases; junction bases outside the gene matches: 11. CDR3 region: CSVLTTGTGLYEQYF. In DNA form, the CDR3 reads TGCAGCGTTCTTACTACCGGGACAGGGCTCTACGAGCAGTACTTC.

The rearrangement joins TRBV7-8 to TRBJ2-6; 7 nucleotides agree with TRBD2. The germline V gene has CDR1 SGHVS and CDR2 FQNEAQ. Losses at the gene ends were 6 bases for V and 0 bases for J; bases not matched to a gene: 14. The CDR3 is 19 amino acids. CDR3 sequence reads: CASSPLGGTYTSGANVLTF. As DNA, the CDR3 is TGTGCCAGCAGTCCCCTGGGGGGGACCTACACCTCTGGGGCCAACGTCCTGACTTTC.